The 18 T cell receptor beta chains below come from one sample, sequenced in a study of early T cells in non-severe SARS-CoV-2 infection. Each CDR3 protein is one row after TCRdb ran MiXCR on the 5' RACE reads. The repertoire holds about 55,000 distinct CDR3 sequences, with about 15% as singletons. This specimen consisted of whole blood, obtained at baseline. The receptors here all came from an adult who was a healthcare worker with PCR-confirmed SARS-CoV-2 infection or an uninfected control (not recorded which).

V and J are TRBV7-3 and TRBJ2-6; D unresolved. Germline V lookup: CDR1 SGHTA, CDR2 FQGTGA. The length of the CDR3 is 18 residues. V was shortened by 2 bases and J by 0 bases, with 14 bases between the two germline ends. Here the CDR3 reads CASSLVGAASSGANVLTF. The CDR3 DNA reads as TGTGCCAGCAGCTTAGTTGGTGCGGCAAGCTCTGGGGCCAACGTCCTGACTTTC.

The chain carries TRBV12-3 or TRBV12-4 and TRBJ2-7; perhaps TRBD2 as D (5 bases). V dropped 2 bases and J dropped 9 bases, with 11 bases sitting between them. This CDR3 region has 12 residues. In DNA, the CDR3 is TGTGCCAGCAGTTTACGGGGAGCGAGGCAGTACTTC. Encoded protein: CASSLRGARQYF.

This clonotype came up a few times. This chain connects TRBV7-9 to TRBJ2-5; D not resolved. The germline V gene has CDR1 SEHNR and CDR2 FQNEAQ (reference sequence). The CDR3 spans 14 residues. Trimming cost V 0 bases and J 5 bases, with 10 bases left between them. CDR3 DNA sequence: TGTGCCAGCAGCTTAGCCCCGGCTTGGGAGACCCAGTACTTC. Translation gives CASSLAPAWETQYF.

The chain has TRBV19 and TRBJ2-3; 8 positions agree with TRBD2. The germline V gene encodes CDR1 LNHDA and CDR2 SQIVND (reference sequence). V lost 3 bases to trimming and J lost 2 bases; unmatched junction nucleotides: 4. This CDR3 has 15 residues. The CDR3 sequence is CASSIIGGATDTQYF. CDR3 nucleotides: TGTGCCAGTAGTATCATCGGGGGGGCCACAGATACGCAGTATTTT.

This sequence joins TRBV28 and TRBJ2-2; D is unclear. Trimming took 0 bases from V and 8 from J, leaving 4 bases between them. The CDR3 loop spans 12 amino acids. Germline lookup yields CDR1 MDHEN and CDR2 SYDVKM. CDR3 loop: CASSLWTGELFF. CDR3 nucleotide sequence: TGTGCCAGCAGTTTATGGACAGGGGAGCTGTTTTTT.

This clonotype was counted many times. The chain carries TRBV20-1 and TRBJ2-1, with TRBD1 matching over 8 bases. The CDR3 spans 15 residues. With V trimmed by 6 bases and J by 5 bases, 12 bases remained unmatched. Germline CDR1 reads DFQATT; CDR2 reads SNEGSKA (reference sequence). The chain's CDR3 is CSARRAGGDNNEQFF. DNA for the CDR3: TGCAGTGCCCGACGGGCAGGGGGCGACAACAATGAGCAGTTCTTC.

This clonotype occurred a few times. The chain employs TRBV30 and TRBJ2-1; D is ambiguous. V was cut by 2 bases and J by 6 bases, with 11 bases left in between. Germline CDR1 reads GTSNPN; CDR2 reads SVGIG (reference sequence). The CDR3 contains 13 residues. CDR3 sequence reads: CAWSPLAPNEQFF. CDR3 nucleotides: TGTGCCTGGAGTCCCCTCGCTCCCAATGAGCAGTTCTTC.

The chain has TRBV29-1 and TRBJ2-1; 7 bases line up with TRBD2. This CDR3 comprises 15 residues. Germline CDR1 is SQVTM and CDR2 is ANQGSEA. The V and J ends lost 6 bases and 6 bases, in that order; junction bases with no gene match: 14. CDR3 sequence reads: CSVGAGTLISNEQFF. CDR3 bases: TGCAGCGTAGGAGCGGGAACCCTCATTAGCAATGAGCAGTTCTTC.

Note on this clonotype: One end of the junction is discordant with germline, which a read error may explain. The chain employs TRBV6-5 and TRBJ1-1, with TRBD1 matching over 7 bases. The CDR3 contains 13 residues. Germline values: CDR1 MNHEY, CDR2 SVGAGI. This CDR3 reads CASSQGVNTEVFF. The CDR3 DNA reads TGTGCCAGCAGCCAGGGGGTGAACACTGAAGTTTTCTTT.

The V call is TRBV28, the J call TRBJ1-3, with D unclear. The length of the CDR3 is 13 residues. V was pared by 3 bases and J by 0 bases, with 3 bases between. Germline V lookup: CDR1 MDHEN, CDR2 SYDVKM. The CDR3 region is CASSFYSGNTIYF. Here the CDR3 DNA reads TGTGCCAGCAGTTTTTACTCTGGAAACACCATATATTTT.

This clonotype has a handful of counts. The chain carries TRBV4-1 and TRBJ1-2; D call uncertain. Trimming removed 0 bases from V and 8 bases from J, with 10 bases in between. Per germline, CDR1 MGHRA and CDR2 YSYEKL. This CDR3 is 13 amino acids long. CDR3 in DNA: TGCGCCAGCAGCCAAGAAAGACCCAACGGCTACACCTTC. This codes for CASSQERPNGYTF.

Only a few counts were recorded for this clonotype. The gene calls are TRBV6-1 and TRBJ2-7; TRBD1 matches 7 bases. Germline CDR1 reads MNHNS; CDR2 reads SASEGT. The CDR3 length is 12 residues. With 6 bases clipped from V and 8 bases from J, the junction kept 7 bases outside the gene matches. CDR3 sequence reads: CASRFDRVKQYF. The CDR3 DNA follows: TGTGCCAGCAGATTCGACAGGGTGAAGCAGTACTTC.

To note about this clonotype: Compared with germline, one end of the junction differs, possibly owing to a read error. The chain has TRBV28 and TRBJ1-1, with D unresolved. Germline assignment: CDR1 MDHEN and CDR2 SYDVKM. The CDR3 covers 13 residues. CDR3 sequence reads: CASSLIGNTEAFF. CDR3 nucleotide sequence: TGTGCCAGCAGTTTAATAGGGAACACTGAAGCCTTCTTT.

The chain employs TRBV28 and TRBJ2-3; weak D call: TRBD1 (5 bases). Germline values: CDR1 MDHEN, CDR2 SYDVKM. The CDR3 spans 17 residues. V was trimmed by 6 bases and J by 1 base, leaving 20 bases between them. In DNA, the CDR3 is TGTGCCAGCAGCACTATATCGGCAGGGTTGGGCACAGATACGCAGTATTTT. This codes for CASSTISAGLGTDTQYF. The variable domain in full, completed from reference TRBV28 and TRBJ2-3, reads DVKVTQSSRYLVKRTGEKVFLECVQDMDHENMFWYRQDPGLGLRLIYFSYDVKMKEKGDIPEGYSVSREKKERFSLILESASTNQTSMYLCASSTISAGLGTDTQYFGPGTRLTVL.

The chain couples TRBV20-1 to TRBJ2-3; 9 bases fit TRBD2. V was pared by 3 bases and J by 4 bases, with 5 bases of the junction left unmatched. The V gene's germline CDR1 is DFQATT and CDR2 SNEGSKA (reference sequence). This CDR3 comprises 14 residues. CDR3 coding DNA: TGCAGTGCTAGTGAGCGGGAGGCCTCAGATACGCAGTATTTT. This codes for CSASEREASDTQYF.

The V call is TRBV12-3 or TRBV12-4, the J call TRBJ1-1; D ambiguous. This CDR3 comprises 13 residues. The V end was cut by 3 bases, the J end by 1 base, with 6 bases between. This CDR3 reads CASSLWENTEAFF. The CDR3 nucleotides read TGTGCCAGCAGTTTGTGGGAGAACACTGAAGCTTTCTTT.

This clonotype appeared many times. CDR3 DNA sequence: TGTGCCAGCAGCTTAGCCCTAGGGGCTTACAATGAGCAGTTCTTC. Protein: CASSLALGAYNEQFF. The chain carries TRBV7-8 and TRBJ2-1; the D gene is possibly TRBD1 (5 bases). The CDR3 runs to 15 residues. The V gene's germline CDR1 is SGHVS and CDR2 FQNEAQ. The V end lost 0 bases, the J end lost 4 bases, and 10 bases lay between the germline ends.

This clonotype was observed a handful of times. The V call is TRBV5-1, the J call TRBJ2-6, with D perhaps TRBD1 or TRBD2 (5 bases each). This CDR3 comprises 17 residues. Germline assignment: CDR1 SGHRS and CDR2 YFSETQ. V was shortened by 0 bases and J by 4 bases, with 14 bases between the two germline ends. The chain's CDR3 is CASSLAVGGTGANVLTF. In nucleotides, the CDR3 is TGCGCCAGCAGCTTGGCGGTAGGTGGGACCGGGGCCAACGTCCTGACTTTC.